This record looks at one T cell receptor (beta chain) sequence and its context. V dropped 7 bases and J dropped 6; count of bases not matched to a gene: 23. CDR3 length equals 20 residues. Germline V gives CDR1 SNHLY, CDR2 FYNNEI. These data belong to a study of blood T cell repertoires in COVID-19. Assignments of participants to cohorts depended upon their own reported clinical history. Only in-frame clones appear in the TCRdb table, and some are missing; sequencing was by immunoSEQ multiplex PCR. The repertoire holds around 400,000 clones, with 90% to 95% as singletons. This chain uses TRBV2 with TRBJ1-6; 8 bases align to TRBD1. Sequencing was performed on PBMCs or T cells enriched from blood (not recorded which). The receptor was isolated from a woman between 35 and 50 years old who had been exposed to COVID-19. The CDR3 loop is CASTFTGPTGWDRINSPLHF. The CDR3 coding sequence is TGTGCCAGCACTTTTACGGGGCCTACGGGGTGGGACAGGATTAATTCACCCCTCCACTTT.